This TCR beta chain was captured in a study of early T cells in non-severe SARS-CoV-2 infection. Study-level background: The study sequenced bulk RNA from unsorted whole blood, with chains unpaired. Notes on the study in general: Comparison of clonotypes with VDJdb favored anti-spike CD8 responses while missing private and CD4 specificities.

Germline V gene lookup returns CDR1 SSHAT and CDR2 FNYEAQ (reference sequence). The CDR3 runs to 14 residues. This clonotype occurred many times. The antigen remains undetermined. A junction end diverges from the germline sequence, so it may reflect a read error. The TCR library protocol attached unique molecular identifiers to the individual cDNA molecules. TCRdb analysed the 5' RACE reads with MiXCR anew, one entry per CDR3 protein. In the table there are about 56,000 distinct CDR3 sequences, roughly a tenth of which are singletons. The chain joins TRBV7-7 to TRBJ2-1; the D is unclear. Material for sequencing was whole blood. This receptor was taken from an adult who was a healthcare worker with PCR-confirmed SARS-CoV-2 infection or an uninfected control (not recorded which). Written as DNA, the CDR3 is TGTGCTAGCAGCTTAGGTCGATCCTACAATGAGCAGTTCTTC. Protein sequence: CASSLGRSYNEQFF.